These 20 T cell receptor beta chains share one sample of origin, sequenced in a study of T cell repertoires in cytomegalovirus infection. TCRdb re-derived calls from the reads in MiXCR, one entry per CDR3 protein. This sample has about 830,000 distinct CDR3 sequences, with roughly 33% found just once. Their recognized antigens are unknown. The sample here was cultured CD8+ T cells from PBMCs, taken from culture after CMV antigen stimulation. These receptors were taken from a human donor in good health (CMV status not recorded). Some clones in this sample may be carry-over from other donors' samples.

J is TRBJ1-1 and V is TRBV29-1; the D is unclear. Germline V gene sequence: CDR1 SQVTM, CDR2 ANQGSEA. The CDR3 is made up of 14 amino acids. The V end lost 2 bases, the J end lost 1 base, and 11 bases lay between the germline ends. CDR3 DNA: TGCAGCGTTGAAAGAAGAGGCAGGAACACTGAAGCTTTCTTT. This encodes CSVERRGRNTEAFF.

This clonotype was seen more than once but under ten times. V is TRBV11-2 and J is TRBJ1-1, with D maybe TRBD1 (5 bases). V dropped 4 bases and J dropped 0 bases, with 15 bases sitting between them. The CDR3 covers 16 residues. Per germline, CDR1 SGHAT and CDR2 FQNNGV. CDR3 nucleotides: TGTGCCAGCAGCTCGTGGGACTTCCACATGAACACTGAAGCTTTCTTT. It yields the protein CASSSWDFHMNTEAFF.

The genes are TRBV5-6 and TRBJ1-6; tentative D call: TRBD1 (5 bases). This CDR3 comprises 16 residues. CDR1 is SGHDT, CDR2 YYEEEE, per germline. V shed 3 bases and J shed 2 bases, with 12 bases lying between them. This CDR3 reads CASSSDSTPYNSPLHF. CDR3 DNA: TGTGCCAGCAGCTCTGACAGTACACCCTATAATTCACCCCTCCACTTT.

This rearrangement joins TRBV6-8 to TRBJ2-2; 9 bases are a match to TRBD1. The CDR3 is made up of 16 amino acids. The V gene's germline CDR1 is MNHGY and CDR2 SAAAGT. Trimming removed 5 bases from V and 7 bases from J; junction bases left unmatched: 11. The CDR3 region has the DNA TGTGCCAGCAGTACCCCGAGGACAGGGGTTGGCGGGGAGCTGTTTTTT. Protein: CASSTPRTGVGGELFF.

Concerning this clonotype: Mismatch with germline at one junction end may stem from a read error. V usage is TRBV29-1 and J usage is TRBJ2-1, with D possibly matching TRBD2 (6 bases). The germline V gene has CDR1 SQVTM and CDR2 ANQGSEA. The CDR3 spans 18 residues. The CDR3 bases are TGCAGCATTGAAGGCCGCGGGGCTAGTTTCGATTCCTACAATGAGCAGTTCTTC. This gives the protein CSIEGRGASFDSYNEQFF.

There are a few counts of this clonotype. The rearrangement uses TRBV6-6 and TRBJ1-1, with a weak D call TRBD1 (5 bases). With 8 bases removed from V and 2 bases from J, the gap between germline ends came to 12 bases. Germline CDR1 is MNHNY and CDR2 is SVGAGI (reference sequence). The CDR3 sequence is 13 residues long. The CDR3 here is CASWTTRNTEAFF. The CDR3 DNA reads as TGTGCCAGCTGGACAACCAGAAACACTGAAGCTTTCTTT.

The chain carries TRBV4-3 and TRBJ1-2; 7 positions agree with TRBD1. Trimming cost V 1 base and J 5 bases; bases outside gene matches: 7. There are 15 residues in the CDR3. In germline, CDR1 is LGHNA, CDR2 YSLEER. CDR3 sequence reads: CASSQGWTGTYGYTF. The DNA of the CDR3 is TGCGCCAGCAGCCAAGGGTGGACAGGAACTTATGGCTACACCTTC.

The CDR3 reads CASSFPGTSNTEAFF. CDR3 DNA sequence: TGTGCCAGCAGCTTCCCCGGGACGTCGAACACTGAAGCTTTCTTT. J is TRBJ1-1 and V is TRBV7-9, with a tentative D call TRBD1 (5 bases). Germline V lookup: CDR1 SEHNR, CDR2 FQNEAQ (reference sequence). Trimming cost V 3 bases and J 1 base, with 12 bases left between them. This CDR3 region has 15 residues.

CDR3 coding DNA: TGCAGTGCTAGGGACTACAAATCATTCCACGAGCAGTACTTC. It translates to CSARDYKSFHEQYF. V and J are TRBV20-1 and TRBJ2-7; tentative D call: TRBD2 (6 bases). Germline loops: CDR1 DFQATT, CDR2 SNEGSKA (reference sequence). Trimming cost V 3 bases and J 5 bases, with 17 bases left between them. The CDR3 is 14 amino acids.

The chain uses TRBV20-1 and TRBJ2-7; D may match TRBD1 or TRBD2 (5 bases each). CDR1 DFQATT and CDR2 SNEGSKA come from the germline V gene (reference sequence). V lost 5 bases and J 4 bases, leaving 27 bases between the germline ends. The CDR3 length is 17 residues. The CDR3 DNA reads TGCAGTGCTTCACCCCGGGACGCTCTTCGATCCCCATACGAGCAGTACTTC. It translates to CSASPRDALRSPYEQYF.

This clonotype was found a few times. The CDR3 nucleotides read TGTGCCAGCAGACTCAACCAGAACACTGAAGCTTTCTTT. Its translation: CASRLNQNTEAFF. The rearrangement links TRBV6-5 to TRBJ1-1; D is uncertain. Trimming removed 6 bases from V and 1 base from J, with 9 bases in between. The germline V gene encodes CDR1 MNHEY and CDR2 SVGAGI. The CDR3 covers 13 residues.

Only a few counts were recorded for this clonotype. This chain uses TRBV6-1 with TRBJ2-1; 8 positions agree with TRBD2. The CDR3 spans 16 residues. With V trimmed by 5 bases and J by 3 bases, 9 bases remained unmatched. Per germline, CDR1 MNHNS and CDR2 SASEGT. The CDR3: CASSISGGPRYNEQFF. The CDR3 coding sequence is TGTGCCAGCAGTATTTCGGGGGGGCCTCGCTACAATGAGCAGTTCTTC.

V usage is TRBV4-2 and J usage is TRBJ1-6, with 7 bases identical to TRBD1. This CDR3 has 16 residues. CDR1 and CDR2 from the germline V gene are LGHNA and YNFKEQ. Trimming removed 0 bases from V and 5 bases from J; junction bases left unmatched: 4. The CDR3: CASSQDRRGHNSPLHF. DNA of the CDR3: TGTGCCAGCAGCCAAGATAGGAGGGGGCATAATTCACCCCTCCACTTT.

The V call is TRBV7-9, the J call TRBJ1-2; TRBD1 agrees at 7 bases. The germline CDR1 and CDR2 sequences are SEHNR and FQNEAQ (reference sequence). This CDR3 has 14 amino acids. V gave up 5 bases and J gave up 4 bases; unmatched junction bases: 7. CDR3 protein: CASSADGTVYGYTF. The CDR3 region has the DNA TGTGCCAGCAGCGCCGATGGGACAGTCTATGGCTACACCTTC.

Ten or more counts support this clonotype. The CDR3: CASSFRQGARNTGELFF. CDR3 in DNA: TGTGCCAGCAGCTTCAGACAGGGGGCGAGGAACACCGGGGAGCTGTTTTTT. The chain combines TRBV7-9 with TRBJ2-2; 10 bases are shared with TRBD1. CDR1 is SEHNR and CDR2 is FQNEAQ in the germline V gene (reference sequence). J lost 1 base, V lost 3 bases, and 5 bases had no gene match. The CDR3 contains 17 residues.

The table lists this clonotype with many counts. The chain is built from TRBV4-1 and TRBJ1-1, with D tentatively TRBD1 (6 bases). Trimming left V 2 bases short and J 6 bases short, with 16 bases between. From germline, CDR1 is MGHRA and CDR2 YSYEKL. The CDR3 runs to 15 residues. The CDR3 protein is CASSQHYRDSSEAFF. In DNA form, the CDR3 reads TGCGCCAGCAGCCAACACTACAGGGATTCATCTGAAGCTTTCTTT.

The chain joins TRBV7-3 to TRBJ1-1; D gene uncertain. Trimming removed 5 bases at V and 7 bases at J, with 8 bases between. CDR1 SGHTA and CDR2 FQGTGA come from the germline V gene. The CDR3 is 11 residues long. The CDR3 nucleotides read TGTGCCAGCAGCGACGGGGATGAAGCTTTCTTT. Its translation is CASSDGDEAFF.

This chain's CDR3 is CASSDRLAVDFDETQYF. CDR3 sequence (DNA): TGTGCCAGCAGCGACCGTTTAGCGGTAGATTTCGATGAGACCCAGTACTTC. V gene TRBV7-6 combines with J gene TRBJ2-5, with D perhaps matching TRBD2 (6 bases). This CDR3 is built from 17 residues. V was shortened by 5 bases and J by 5 bases, with 24 bases between the two germline ends. Germline V lookup: CDR1 SGHVS, CDR2 FNYEAQ. Combining the CDR3 with reference TRBV7-6 and TRBJ2-5 gives the whole variable domain GAGVSQSPRYKVTKRGQDVALRCDPISGHVSLYWYRQALGQGPEFLTYFNYEAQQDKSGLPNDRFSAERPEGSISTLTIQRTEQRDSAMYRCASSDRLAVDFDETQYFGPGTRLLVL.

This clonotype has only a few counts. The chain carries TRBV12-3 or TRBV12-4 and TRBJ2-7; D is tentatively TRBD1 or TRBD2 (5 bases each). This CDR3 is 14 amino acids long. The V end was cut by 5 bases, the J end by 3 bases, with 14 bases between. CDR3 DNA: TGTGCCAGCAGTACCGTGGGTGGGGGCTACGAGCAGTACTTC. Translation: CASSTVGGGYEQYF.

V usage is TRBV20-1 and J usage is TRBJ2-1, with 13 bases aligning to TRBD2. The V segment lost 5 bases and the J segment 7 bases; nucleotides outside the gene matches: 17. Germline assignment: CDR1 DFQATT and CDR2 SNEGSKA (reference sequence). This CDR3 comprises 18 residues. This CDR3 is CSAHLSRLAGGPLNEQFF. CDR3 coding DNA: TGCAGTGCTCACCTTAGTCGACTAGCGGGGGGCCCCCTTAATGAGCAGTTCTTC.